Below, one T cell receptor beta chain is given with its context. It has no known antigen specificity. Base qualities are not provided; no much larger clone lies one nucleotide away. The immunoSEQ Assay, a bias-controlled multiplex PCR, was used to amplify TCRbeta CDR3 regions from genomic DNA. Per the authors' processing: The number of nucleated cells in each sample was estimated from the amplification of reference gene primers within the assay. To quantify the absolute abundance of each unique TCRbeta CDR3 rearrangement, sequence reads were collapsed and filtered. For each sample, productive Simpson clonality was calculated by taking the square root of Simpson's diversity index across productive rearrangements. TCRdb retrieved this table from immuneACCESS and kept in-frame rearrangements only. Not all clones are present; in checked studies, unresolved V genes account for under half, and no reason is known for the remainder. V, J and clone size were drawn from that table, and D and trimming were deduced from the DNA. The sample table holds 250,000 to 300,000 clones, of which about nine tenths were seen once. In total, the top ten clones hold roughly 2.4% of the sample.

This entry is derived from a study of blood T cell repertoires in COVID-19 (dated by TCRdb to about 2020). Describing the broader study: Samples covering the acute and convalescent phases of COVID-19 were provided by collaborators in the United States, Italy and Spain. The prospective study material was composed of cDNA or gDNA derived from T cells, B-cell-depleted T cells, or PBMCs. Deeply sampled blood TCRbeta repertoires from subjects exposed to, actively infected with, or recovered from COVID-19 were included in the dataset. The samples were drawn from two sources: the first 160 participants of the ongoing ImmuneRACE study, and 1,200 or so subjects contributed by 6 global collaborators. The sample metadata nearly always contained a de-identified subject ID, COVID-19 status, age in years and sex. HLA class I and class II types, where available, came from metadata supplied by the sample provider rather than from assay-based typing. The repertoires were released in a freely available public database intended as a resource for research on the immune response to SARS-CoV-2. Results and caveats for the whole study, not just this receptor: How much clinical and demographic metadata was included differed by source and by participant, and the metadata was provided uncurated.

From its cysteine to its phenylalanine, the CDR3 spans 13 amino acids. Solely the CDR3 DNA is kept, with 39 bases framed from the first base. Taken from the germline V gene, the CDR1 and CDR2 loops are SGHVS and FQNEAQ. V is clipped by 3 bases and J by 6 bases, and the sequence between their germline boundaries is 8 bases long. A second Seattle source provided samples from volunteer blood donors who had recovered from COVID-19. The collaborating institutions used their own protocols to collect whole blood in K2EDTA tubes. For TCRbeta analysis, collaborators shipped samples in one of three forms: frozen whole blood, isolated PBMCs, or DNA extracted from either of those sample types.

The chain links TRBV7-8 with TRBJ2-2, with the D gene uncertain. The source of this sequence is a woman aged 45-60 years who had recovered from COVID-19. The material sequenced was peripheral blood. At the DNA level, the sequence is TGTGCCAGCAGCTTGGATGGGCCCGGGGAGCTGTTTTTT. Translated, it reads CASSLDGPGELFF.